The present T cell receptor (beta chain) was sequenced within a study of blood T cell repertoires in COVID-19. The ends were cut back, 2 bases at V and 11 bases at J, with 10 bases in the middle. Germline-derived CDR1 and CDR2 are MRHNA and SNTAGT. This CDR3 contains 12 residues. Participants' reported clinical history set cohort assignment. Measured with immunoSEQ multiplex PCR; TCRdb has only the in-frame clones, and not every one. This sample has about 220,000 clones, with around four fifths found just once. This clonotype was sampled from a woman in her forties who had been exposed to COVID-19. Sequencing was performed on PBMCs or T cells enriched from blood (not recorded which). The chain employs TRBV6-4 and TRBJ2-1, with a tentative D call TRBD2 (5 bases). The DNA for the CDR3 is TGTGCCAGCAGTGACGGAGGCCAAAAGCAGTTCTTC. Translated: CASSDGGQKQFF.